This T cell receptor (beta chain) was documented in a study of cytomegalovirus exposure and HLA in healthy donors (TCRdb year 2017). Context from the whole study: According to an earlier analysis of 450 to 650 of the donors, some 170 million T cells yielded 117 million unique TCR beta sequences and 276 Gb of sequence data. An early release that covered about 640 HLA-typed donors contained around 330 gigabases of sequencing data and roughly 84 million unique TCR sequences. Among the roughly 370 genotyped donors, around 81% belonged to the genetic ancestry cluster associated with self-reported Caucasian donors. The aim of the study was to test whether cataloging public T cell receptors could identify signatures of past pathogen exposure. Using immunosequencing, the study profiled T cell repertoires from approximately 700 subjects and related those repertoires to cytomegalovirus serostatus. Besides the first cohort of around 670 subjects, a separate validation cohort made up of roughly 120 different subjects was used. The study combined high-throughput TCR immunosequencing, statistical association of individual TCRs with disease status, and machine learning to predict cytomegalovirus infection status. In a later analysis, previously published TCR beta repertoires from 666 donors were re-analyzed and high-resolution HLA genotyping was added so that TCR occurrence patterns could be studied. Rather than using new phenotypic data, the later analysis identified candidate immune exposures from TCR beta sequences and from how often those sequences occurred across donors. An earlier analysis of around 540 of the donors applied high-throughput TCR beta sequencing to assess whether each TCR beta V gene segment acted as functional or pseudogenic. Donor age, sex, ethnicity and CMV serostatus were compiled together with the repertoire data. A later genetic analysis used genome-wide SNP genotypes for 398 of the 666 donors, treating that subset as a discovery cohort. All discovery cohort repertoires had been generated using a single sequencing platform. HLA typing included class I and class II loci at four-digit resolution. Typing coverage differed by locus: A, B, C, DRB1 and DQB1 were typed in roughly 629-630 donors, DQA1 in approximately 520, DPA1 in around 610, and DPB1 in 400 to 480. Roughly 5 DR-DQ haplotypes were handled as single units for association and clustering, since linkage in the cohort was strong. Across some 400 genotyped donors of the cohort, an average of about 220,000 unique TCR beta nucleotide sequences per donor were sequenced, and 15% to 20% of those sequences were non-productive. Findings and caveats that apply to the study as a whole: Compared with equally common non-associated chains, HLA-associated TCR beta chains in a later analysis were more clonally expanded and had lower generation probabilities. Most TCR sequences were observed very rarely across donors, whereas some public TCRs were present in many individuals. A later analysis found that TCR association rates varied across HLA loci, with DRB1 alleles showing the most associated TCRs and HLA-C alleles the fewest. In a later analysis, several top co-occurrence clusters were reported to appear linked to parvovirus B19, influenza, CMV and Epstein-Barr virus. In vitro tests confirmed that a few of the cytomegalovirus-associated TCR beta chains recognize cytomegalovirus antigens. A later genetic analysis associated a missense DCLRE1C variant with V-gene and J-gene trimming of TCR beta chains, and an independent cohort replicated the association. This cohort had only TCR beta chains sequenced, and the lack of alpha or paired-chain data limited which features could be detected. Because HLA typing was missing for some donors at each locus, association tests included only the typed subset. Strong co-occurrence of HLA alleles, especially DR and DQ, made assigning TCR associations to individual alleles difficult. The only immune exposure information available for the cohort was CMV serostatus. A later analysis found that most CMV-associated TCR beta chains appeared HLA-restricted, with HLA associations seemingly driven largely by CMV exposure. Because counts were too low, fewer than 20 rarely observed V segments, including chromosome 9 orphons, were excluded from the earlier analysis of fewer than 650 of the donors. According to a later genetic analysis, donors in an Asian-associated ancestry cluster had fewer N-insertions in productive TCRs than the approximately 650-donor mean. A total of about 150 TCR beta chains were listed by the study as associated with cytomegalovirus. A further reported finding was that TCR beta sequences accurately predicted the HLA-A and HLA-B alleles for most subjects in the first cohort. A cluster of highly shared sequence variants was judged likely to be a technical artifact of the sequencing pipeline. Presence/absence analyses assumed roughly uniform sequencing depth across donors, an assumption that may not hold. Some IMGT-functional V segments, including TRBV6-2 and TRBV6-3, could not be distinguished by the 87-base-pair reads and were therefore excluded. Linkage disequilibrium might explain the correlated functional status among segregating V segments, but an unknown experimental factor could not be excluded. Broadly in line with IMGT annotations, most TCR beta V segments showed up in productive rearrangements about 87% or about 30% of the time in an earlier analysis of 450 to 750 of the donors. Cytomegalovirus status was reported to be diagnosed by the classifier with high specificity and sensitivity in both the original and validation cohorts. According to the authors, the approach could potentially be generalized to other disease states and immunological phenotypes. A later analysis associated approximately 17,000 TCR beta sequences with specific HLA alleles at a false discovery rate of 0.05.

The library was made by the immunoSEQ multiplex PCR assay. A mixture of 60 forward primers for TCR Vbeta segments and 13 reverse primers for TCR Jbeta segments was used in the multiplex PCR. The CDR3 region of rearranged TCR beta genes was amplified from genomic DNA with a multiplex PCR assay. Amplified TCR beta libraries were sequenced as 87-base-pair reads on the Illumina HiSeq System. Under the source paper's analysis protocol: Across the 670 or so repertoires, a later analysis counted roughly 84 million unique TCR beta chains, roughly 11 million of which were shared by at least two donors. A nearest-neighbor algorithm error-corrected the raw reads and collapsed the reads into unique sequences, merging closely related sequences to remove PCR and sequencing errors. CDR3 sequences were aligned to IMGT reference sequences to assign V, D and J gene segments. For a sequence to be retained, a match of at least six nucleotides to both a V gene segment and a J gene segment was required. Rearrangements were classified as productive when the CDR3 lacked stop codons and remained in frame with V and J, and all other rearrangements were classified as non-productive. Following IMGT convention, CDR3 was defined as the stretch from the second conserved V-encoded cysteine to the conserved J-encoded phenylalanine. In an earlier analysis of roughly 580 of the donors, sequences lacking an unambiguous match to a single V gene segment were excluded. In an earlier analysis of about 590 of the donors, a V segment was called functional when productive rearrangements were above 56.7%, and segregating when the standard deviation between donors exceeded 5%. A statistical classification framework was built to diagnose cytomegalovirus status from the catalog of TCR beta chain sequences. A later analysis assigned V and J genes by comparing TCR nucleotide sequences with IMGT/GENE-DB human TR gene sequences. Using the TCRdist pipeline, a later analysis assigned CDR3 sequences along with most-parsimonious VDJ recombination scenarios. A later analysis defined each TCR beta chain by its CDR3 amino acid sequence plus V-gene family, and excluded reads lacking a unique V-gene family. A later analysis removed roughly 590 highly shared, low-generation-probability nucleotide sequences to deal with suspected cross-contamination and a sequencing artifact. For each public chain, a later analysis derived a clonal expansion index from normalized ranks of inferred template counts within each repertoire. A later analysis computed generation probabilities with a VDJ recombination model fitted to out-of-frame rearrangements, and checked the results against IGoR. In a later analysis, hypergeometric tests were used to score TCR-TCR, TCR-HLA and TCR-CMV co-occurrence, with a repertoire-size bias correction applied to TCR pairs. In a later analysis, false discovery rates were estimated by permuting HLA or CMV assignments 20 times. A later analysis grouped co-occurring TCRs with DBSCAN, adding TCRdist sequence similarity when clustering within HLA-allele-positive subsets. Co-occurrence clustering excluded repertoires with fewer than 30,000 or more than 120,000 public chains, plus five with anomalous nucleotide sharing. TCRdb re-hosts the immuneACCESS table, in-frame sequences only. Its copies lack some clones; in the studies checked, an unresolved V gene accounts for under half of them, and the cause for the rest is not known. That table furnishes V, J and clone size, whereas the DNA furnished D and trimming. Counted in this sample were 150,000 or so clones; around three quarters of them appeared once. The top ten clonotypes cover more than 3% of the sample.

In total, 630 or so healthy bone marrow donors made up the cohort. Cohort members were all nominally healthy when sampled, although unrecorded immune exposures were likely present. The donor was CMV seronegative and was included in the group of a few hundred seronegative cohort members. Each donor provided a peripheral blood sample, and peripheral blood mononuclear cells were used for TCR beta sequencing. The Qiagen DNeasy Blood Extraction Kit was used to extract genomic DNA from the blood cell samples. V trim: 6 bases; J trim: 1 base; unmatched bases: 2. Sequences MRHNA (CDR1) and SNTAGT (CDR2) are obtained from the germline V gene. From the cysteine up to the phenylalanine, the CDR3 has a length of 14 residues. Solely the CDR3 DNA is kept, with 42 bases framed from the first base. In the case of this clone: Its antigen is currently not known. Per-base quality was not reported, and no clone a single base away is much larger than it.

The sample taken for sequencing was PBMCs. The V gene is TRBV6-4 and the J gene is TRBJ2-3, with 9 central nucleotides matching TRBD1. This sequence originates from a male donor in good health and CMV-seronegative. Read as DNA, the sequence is TGTGCCAGCAGCCGACAGGGGGGCACAGATACGCAGTATTTT. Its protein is CASSRQGGTDTQYF.